This paragraph reports one T cell receptor beta chain. The antigen this receptor binds is unknown. Base qualities are not at hand, and no much larger clone is one base apart. This sample was included in a study of cytomegalovirus exposure and HLA in healthy donors (dated by TCRdb to about 2017). Looking at the study overall: According to an earlier analysis of 550 to 750 of the donors, about 190 million T cells yielded 117 million unique TCR beta sequences and approximately 300 Gb of sequence data. Both class I and class II loci were covered by HLA typing, at four-digit resolution. Across 398 genotyped donors of the cohort, an average of approximately 200,000 unique TCR beta nucleotide sequences per donor were sequenced, and roughly a sixth of those sequences were non-productive. Roughly 300 gigabases of sequencing data and around 80 million unique TCR sequences made up an early release that covered nearly 650 HLA-typed donors. Donor age, sex, ethnicity and CMV serostatus were compiled alongside the repertoire data. To decide whether each TCR beta V gene segment behaved as functional or pseudogenic, an earlier analysis of some 580 of the donors relied on high-throughput TCR beta sequencing. The later analysis used no new phenotypic data to find candidate immune exposures, relying instead on TCR beta sequences and their occurrence across donors. Typing coverage varied by locus: 629-630 donors for A, B, C, DRB1 and DQB1; approximately 500 for DQA1; approximately 610 for DPA1; some 470 for DPB1. Four or five DR-DQ haplotypes were handled as single units for association and clustering because linkage in the cohort was strong. Every discovery cohort repertoire had been produced on one sequencing platform. The study profiled the T cell repertoires of under 700 subjects by immunosequencing and related them to cytomegalovirus serostatus. A later analysis re-examined previously published TCR beta repertoires from 610 or so donors and added high-resolution HLA genotyping to investigate patterns of TCR occurrence. Among the approximately 400 genotyped donors, approximately 77% belonged to the genetic ancestry cluster associated with self-reported Caucasian donors. A later genetic analysis took genome-wide SNP genotypes for about 60% of the roughly 670 donors and used that subset as a discovery cohort. Besides the first cohort of 500 to 700 subjects, a separate validation cohort made up of over 100 different subjects was used. To predict cytomegalovirus infection status, the study brought together high-throughput TCR immunosequencing, statistical association of individual TCRs with disease status, and machine learning. The study aimed to test whether cataloging public T cell receptors could reveal signatures of past pathogen exposure.

Libraries were constructed by the immunoSEQ multiplex PCR assay. The multiplex PCR relied on a mix of 60 forward primers for TCR Vbeta segments and 13 reverse primers for TCR Jbeta segments. A multiplex PCR assay on genomic DNA amplified the CDR3 region of rearranged TCR beta genes. On the Illumina HiSeq System, the amplified TCR beta libraries were sequenced as 87-base-pair reads. The original methods were these. In a later analysis, about 80 million unique TCR beta chains were counted across the 650 to 750 repertoires, and roughly 10 million of these chains were shared by at least two donors. A nearest-neighbor algorithm error-corrected the raw reads and collapsed the reads into unique sequences, merging closely related sequences to remove PCR and sequencing errors. Alignment of CDR3 sequences to IMGT reference sequences was used to assign V, D and J gene segments. For a sequence to be retained, a match of at least six nucleotides was required to both a V gene segment and a J gene segment. A rearrangement counted as productive if the CDR3 had no stop codons and remained in frame with V and J, and every other rearrangement counted as non-productive. CDR3 was defined according to IMGT convention as the region running from the second conserved V-encoded cysteine to the conserved J-encoded phenylalanine. The earlier analysis of 587 of the donors excluded any sequence lacking an unambiguous match to a single V gene segment. In an earlier analysis of around 590 of the donors, a V segment was called functional when productive rearrangements were above 56.7%, and segregating when the standard deviation between donors exceeded 5%. A statistical classification framework was developed to diagnose cytomegalovirus status using the catalog of TCR beta chain sequences. A later analysis assigned V and J genes by comparing TCR nucleotide sequences with IMGT/GENE-DB human TR gene sequences. Using the TCRdist pipeline, a later analysis assigned CDR3 sequences along with most-parsimonious VDJ recombination scenarios. In a later analysis, each TCR beta chain was defined by its CDR3 amino acid sequence together with its V-gene family, and reads lacking a unique V-gene family were excluded. A later analysis removed several hundred highly shared, low-generation-probability nucleotide sequences to deal with suspected cross-contamination and a sequencing artifact. For each public chain, a later analysis derived a clonal expansion index from normalized ranks of inferred template counts within each repertoire. In a later analysis, generation probabilities were computed with a VDJ recombination model fitted to out-of-frame rearrangements, and the resulting probabilities were checked against IGoR. In a later analysis, hypergeometric tests were used to score TCR-TCR, TCR-HLA and TCR-CMV co-occurrence, with a repertoire-size bias correction applied to TCR pairs. False discovery rates were estimated in a later analysis by permuting HLA or CMV assignments 20 times. In a later analysis, co-occurring TCRs were grouped with DBSCAN, and TCRdist sequence similarity was added when clustering was performed within HLA-allele-positive subsets. For co-occurrence clustering, repertoires with fewer than 30,000 or more than 120,000 public chains were excluded, along with about five repertoires with anomalous nucleotide sharing. The table was pulled from immuneACCESS by TCRdb, which kept in-frame rearrangements only. Such tables lose some clones; where checked, under half of the loss comes from unresolved V genes, and the rest has no known cause. From that table come the V and J calls and clone size; the DNA was used to work out D and trimming. In all, the sample holds 150,000 or so clones, and around three quarters of those were seen once. Jointly, the top ten make up around 3.1% of the sample.

Overall results and qualifications from the work: HLA typing was unavailable for some donors at each locus, so association tests used only the typed subset. When HLA alleles, especially DR and DQ, strongly co-occurred, attributing TCR associations to individual alleles was difficult. Sequencing depth was assumed to be roughly uniform across donors in the presence/absence analyses, though that assumption may not hold. The authors suggested that the approach could potentially be generalized to other disease states and immunological phenotypes. A later genetic analysis associated a missense DCLRE1C variant with V-gene and J-gene trimming of TCR beta chains, and an independent cohort replicated the association. In this cohort, only TCR beta chains were sequenced, and detectable features were limited by the absence of alpha or paired-chain data. In a later analysis, TCR association rates were found to vary across HLA loci, with the most associated TCRs seen for DRB1 alleles and the fewest for HLA-C alleles. A cluster of highly shared sequence variants was judged likely to be a technical artifact of the sequencing pipeline. An earlier analysis of some 590 of the donors showed that most TCR beta V segments appeared in productive rearrangements either about 87% or about 30% of the time, which broadly matched IMGT annotations. Compared with equally common non-associated chains, HLA-associated TCR beta chains in a later analysis were more clonally expanded and had lower generation probabilities. The 87-base-pair reads could not distinguish some IMGT-functional V segments, including TRBV6-2 and TRBV6-3, so those segments were excluded. A total of 150 or so TCR beta chains were listed by the study as associated with cytomegalovirus. Linkage disequilibrium might explain the correlated functional status among segregating V segments, but an unknown experimental factor could not be ruled out. While some public TCRs were present in many individuals, most TCR sequences turned up only very rarely across donors. According to a later genetic analysis, donors in an Asian-associated ancestry cluster had fewer N-insertions in productive TCRs than the approximately 690-donor mean. CMV serostatus was the only immune exposure information available for the cohort. Several of the top co-occurrence clusters appeared to be linked to parvovirus B19, influenza, CMV and Epstein-Barr virus, according to a later analysis. A further reported finding was that TCR beta sequences accurately predicted the HLA-A and HLA-B alleles for most subjects in the first cohort. Cytomegalovirus status was reported to be diagnosed by the classifier with high specificity and sensitivity in both the original and validation cohorts. A few of the identified cytomegalovirus-associated TCR beta chains were confirmed in vitro to be specific for cytomegalovirus antigens. A later analysis found that most CMV-associated TCR beta chains appeared HLA-restricted, with HLA associations seemingly driven largely by CMV exposure. Over 15 rarely observed V segments, including chromosome 9 orphons, were excluded from the earlier analysis of a few hundred of the donors because counts were too low. In a later analysis, some 18,000 TCR beta sequences were associated with specific HLA alleles at a false discovery rate of 0.05.

The cohort was made up of 500 to 800 healthy bone marrow donors. All cohort members were sampled while nominally healthy, although unrecorded immune exposures were likely present. The donor tested CMV seronegative, placing the donor among the roughly 400 seronegative members of the cohort. A peripheral blood sample was collected from each donor, and TCR beta sequencing was performed on peripheral blood mononuclear cells. The Qiagen DNeasy Blood Extraction Kit was used to extract genomic DNA from the blood cell samples. The CDR3 spans 14 residues, from the cysteine through the phenylalanine. The DNA shown is the 42-base CDR3, in frame from base 1. V trim: 0 bases; J trim: 2 bases; unmatched bases: 2. Reading the germline V gene gives CDR1 SGHRS and CDR2 YFSETQ.

The sequence was collected from a male donor in good health and CMV-seronegative. The specimen sequenced was PBMCs. The chain couples TRBV5-1 to TRBJ2-7; 7 central bases correspond to TRBD1. CDR3 loop: CASSLVGTAYEQYF. The sequence in DNA is TGCGCCAGCAGCTTGGTCGGGACAGCCTACGAGCAGTACTTC.